This entry describes one TCR beta chain. This specimen belongs to a study of blood T cell repertoires in COVID-19. Across the whole study: Acute and convalescent COVID-19 samples came from the United States, Italy and Spain.

The CDR3 is 16 amino acids. CDR1 is KGHSH and CDR2 is LQKENI in the germline V gene. Trimming removed 3 bases at V and 0 bases at J, with 13 bases between. In the original workflow: Reference gene primers were amplified, and this amplification served to estimate nucleated cell counts. Repertoires were generated with immunoSEQ multiplex PCR, while TCRdb's copy carries only in-frame clones and drops some. V and J calls and clone size are those listed in that table; D and trimming were worked out from the DNA. The sample consists of over 250,000 clones, about 85% of them appearing once. The receptor comes from a human donor in a cohort sampled during active COVID-19. The rearrangement joins TRBV18 to TRBJ2-3, with a weak D call TRBD2 (5 bases). Sequencing input: peripheral blood. The CDR3 nucleotides are TGTGCCAGCTCACCTTTAGTAGCGTCTAGCACAGATACGCAGTATTTT. Translating gives CASSPLVASSTDTQYF.